This is a list of T cell receptor beta chains from one sample in a study of cytomegalovirus exposure and HLA in healthy donors. Here immunoSEQ multiplex PCR was the method, and the copy in TCRdb shows in-frame clones only, minus some. Among 120,000 or so clones, about 80% were seen once, and the ten largest hold 3% to 4%. The sequenced material came from PBMCs. The receptors come from a male donor in good health and CMV-seronegative. CDR3s leave out the opening cysteine and the closing phenylalanine or tryptophan. Each record gives: J gene, V gene, CDR3 protein.

TRBJ1-2,TRBV28,ASSFVRDSYGYT
.,TRBV5-1,ASSLEPARPAEQY
TRBJ1-2,TRBV6-1,ASSAGGSYGYT
TRBJ1-1,TRBV28,ASRITGGDTEAF
TRBJ1-2,TRBV7-9,ASSLGTPYGYT
TRBJ2-3,TRBV7-9,ASSSGTGGLYSTDTQY
TRBJ2-1,TRBV14,ASSRDSARYNEQF
TRBJ1-2,TRBV5-8,ASSLSFQGYGYT
TRBJ2-6,TRBV6-5,ASSWDSSGANVLT
TRBJ1-2,TRBV11-2,ASSLAFRSGYT
TRBJ2-7,TRBV27,ASSHPGAEQY
TRBJ2-5,TRBV20-1,SANSQETQY
TRBJ1-2,TRBV30,AWRVGQRGYT
TRBJ2-7,TRBV9,ASSVGTGPYEQY
TRBJ2-2,TRBV6-6,ASSFIQGAVSGELF
TRBJ1-4,TRBV4-1,ASSHGRGTGGEKLF
TRBJ2-7,TRBV27,ASSNRQGGSYEQY
TRBJ1-5,TRBV28,ASRQGGDQPQH
TRBJ1-5,TRBV27,ATIRGREVH
TRBJ1-3,TRBV10-3,AIRIAQGAGNTIY
TRBJ2-1,TRBV7-3,ASSLGLAGFNEQF
TRBJ1-1,TRBV19,ASSLPPPGTTEAF
TRBJ2-3,TRBV6-4,ASSAAGEGGDTQY
TRBJ2-2,TRBV7-8,ASSFAGGRAGELF
TRBJ2-7,TRBV6-5,ASSYYTGGYEQY
TRBJ1-1,TRBV19,ASSIGQQNTEAF
TRBJ2-5,TRBV6-5,ASSNPGTGIQEQY
TRBJ2-4,TRBV4-1,ASSPSGKNSQY
TRBJ1-1,TRBV29-1,SVDSRLRGPDAF
TRBJ2-7,TRBV29-1,SVVGRGQYEQY
TRBJ2-7,TRBV30,AWSSPRIEQY
TRBJ2-3,TRBV5-1,ASAVQQGSGTDTQY
TRBJ1-1,TRBV6-1,ASIGTGWTEAF
TRBJ1-1,TRBV19,ASSMKRVDRVGTEAF
TRBJ2-6,TRBV6-4,ASSAAGATGANGLT
TRBJ2-7,TRBV7-2,ASSLGGSEQY
TRBJ1-2,TRBV11-2,ASSLVSGYT
TRBJ1-1,TRBV7-9,ASSPSLRMNTEAF
TRBJ2-7,TRBV13,ASGLGTYRGEQY
TRBJ2-4,TRBV9,ASSVGVAGETTGIQY
TRBJ2-7,TRBV15,ATSRDPGHLYEQY
TRBJ2-2,TRBV30,AWNNLGANTGELF